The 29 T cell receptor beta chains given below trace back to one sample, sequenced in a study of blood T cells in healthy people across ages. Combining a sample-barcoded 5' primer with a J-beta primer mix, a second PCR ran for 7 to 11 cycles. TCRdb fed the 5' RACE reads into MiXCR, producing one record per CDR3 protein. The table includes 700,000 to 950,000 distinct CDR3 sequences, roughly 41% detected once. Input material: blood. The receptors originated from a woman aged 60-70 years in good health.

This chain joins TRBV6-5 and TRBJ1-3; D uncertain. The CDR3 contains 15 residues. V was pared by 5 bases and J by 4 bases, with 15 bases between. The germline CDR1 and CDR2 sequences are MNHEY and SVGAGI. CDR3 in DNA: TGTGCCAGCAGTACGAGGAGGGTTAGAGGAAACACCATATATTTT. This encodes CASSTRRVRGNTIYF.

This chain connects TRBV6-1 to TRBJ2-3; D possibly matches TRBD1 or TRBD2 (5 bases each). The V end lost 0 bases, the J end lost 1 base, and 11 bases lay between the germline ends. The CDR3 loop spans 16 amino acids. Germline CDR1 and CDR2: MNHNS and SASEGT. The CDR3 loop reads CASSEAWGPGTDTQYF. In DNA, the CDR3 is TGTGCCAGCAGTGAAGCCTGGGGACCGGGCACAGATACGCAGTATTTT.

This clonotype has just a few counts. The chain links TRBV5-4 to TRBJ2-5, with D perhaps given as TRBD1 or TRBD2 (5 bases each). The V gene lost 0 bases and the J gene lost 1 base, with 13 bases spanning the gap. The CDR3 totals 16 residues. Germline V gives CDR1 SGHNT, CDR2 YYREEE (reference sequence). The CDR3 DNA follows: TGTGCCAGCAGCTTGGGGGGAAGAGGGACCCAAGAGACCCAGTACTTC. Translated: CASSLGGRGTQETQYF.

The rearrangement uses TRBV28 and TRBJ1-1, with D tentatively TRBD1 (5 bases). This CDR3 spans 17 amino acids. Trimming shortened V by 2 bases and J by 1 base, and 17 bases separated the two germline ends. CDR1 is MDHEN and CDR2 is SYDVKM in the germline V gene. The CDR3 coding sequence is TGTGCCAGCAGTTTAAGTGGGGCAGGGAGAAAGAACACTGAAGCTTTCTTT. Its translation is CASSLSGAGRKNTEAFF.

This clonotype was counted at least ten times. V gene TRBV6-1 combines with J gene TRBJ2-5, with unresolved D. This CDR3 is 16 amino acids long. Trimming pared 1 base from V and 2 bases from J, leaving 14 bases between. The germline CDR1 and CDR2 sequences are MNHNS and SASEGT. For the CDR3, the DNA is TGTGCCAGCAGTGAAGGTCCAGATACTACACAAGAGACCCAGTACTTC. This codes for CASSEGPDTTQETQYF.

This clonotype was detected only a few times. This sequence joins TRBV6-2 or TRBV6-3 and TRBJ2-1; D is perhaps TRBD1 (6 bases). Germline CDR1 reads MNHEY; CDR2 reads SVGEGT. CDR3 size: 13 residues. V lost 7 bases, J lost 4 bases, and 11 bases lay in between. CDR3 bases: TGTGCCAGCACACAGGGCTGGTACAATGAGCAGTTCTTC. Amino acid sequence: CASTQGWYNEQFF.

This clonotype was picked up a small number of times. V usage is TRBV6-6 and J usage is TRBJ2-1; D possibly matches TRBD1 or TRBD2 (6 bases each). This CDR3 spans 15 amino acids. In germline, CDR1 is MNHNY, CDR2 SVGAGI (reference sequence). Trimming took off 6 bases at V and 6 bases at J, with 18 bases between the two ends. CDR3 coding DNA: TGTGCCAGCAGCCCTGGTGGGGGGCTAATCAATGAGCAGTTCTTC. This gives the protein CASSPGGGLINEQFF.

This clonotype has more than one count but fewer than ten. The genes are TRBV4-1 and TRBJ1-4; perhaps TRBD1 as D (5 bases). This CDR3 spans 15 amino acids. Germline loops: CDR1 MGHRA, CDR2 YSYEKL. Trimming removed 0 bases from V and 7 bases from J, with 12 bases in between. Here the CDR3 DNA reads TGCGCCAGCAGCCAAGACAGGGAAGGGAGTGAAAAACTGTTTTTT. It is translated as CASSQDREGSEKLFF.

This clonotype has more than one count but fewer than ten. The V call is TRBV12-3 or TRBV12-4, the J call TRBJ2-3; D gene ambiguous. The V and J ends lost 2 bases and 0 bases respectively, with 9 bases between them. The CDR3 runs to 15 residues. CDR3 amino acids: CASSLRVSSTDTQYF. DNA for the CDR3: TGTGCCAGCAGTTTACGCGTCTCCAGCACAGATACGCAGTATTTT.

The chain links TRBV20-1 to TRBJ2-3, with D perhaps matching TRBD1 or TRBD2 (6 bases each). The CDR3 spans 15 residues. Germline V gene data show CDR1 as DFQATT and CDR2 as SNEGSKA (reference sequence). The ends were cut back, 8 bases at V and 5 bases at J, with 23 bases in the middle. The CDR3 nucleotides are TGCAGTCCTCTCAACTCCGGGGGCCGAGGAGATACGCAGTATTTT. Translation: CSPLNSGGRGDTQYF.

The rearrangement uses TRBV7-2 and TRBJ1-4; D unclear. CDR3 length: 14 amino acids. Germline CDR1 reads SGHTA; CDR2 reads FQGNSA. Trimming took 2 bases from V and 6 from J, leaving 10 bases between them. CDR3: CASSLSAGDEKLFF. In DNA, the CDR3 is TGTGCCAGCAGCTTATCGGCCGGGGATGAAAAACTGTTTTTT.

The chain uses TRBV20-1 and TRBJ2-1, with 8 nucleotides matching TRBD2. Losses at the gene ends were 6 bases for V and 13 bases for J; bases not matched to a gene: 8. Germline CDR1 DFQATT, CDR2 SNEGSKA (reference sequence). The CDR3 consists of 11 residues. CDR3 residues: CSAKERESQFF. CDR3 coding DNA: TGCAGTGCAAAGGAGCGGGAGTCCCAGTTCTTC.

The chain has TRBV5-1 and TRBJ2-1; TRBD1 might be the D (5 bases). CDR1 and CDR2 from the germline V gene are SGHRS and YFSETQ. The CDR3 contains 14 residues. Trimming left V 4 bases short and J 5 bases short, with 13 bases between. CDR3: CASSPQGYNNEQFF. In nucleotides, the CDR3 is TGCGCCAGCAGCCCGCAGGGATACAACAATGAGCAGTTCTTC.

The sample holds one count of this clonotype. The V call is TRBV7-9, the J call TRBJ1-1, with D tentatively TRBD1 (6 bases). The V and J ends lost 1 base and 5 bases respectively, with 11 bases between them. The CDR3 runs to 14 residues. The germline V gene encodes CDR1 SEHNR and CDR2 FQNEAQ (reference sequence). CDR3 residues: CASSLGDRWTEAFF. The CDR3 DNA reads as TGTGCCAGCAGCTTAGGAGACAGGTGGACTGAAGCTTTCTTT. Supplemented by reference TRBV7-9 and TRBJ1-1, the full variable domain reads DTGVSQNPRHKITKRGQNVTFRCDPISEHNRLYWYRQTLGQGPEFLTYFQNEAQLEKSRLLSDRFSAERPKGSFSTLEIQRTEQGDSAMYLCASSLGDRWTEAFFGQGTRLTVV.

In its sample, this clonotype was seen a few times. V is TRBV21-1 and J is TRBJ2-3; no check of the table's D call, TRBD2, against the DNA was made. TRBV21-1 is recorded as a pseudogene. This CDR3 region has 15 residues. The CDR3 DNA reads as TGTGCCAGCAGCAGGGCGGGAGAACTGTCAGATACGCAGTATTTT. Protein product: CASSRAGELSDTQYF.

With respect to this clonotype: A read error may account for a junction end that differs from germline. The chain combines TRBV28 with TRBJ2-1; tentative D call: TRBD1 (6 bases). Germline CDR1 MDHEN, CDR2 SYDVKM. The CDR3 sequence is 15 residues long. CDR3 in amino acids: CASTLGGLSYNEQFF. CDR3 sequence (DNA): TGTGCCAGCACTTTAGGGGGTTTATCCTACAATGAGCAGTTCTTC.

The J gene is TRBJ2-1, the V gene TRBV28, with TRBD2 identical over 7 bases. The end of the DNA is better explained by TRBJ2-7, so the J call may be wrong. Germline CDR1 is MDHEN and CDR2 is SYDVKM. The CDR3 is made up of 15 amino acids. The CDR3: CASSPGGGAYNEQYF. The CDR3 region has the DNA TGTGCCAGCAGCCCAGGCGGGGGAGCCTACAATGAGCAGTACTTC.

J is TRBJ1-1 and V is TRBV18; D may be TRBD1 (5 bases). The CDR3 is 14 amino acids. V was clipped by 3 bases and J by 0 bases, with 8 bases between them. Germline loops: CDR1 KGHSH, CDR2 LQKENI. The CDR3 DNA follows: TGTGCCAGCTCACCTGGGACGTTGAACACTGAAGCTTTCTTT. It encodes CASSPGTLNTEAFF.

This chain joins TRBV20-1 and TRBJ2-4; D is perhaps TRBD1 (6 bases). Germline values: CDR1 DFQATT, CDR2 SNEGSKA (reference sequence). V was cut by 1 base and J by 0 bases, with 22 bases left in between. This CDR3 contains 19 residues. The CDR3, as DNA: TGCAGTGCTAGAGCAGGGGCTCAGGGGAAAGGCTTAGCCAAAAACATTCAGTACTTC. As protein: CSARAGAQGKGLAKNIQYF.

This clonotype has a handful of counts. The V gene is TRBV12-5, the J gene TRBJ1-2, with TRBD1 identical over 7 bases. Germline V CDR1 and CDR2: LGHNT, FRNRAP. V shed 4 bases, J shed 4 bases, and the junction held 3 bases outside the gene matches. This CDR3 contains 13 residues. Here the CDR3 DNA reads TGTGCTAGTGGTTCGCCAGGGGGCTATGGCTACACCTTC. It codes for CASGSPGGYGYTF.

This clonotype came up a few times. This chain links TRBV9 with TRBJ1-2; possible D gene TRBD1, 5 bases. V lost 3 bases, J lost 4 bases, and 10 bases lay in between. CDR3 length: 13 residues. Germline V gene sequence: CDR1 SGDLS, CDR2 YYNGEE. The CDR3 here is CASSADSFYGYTF. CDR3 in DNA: TGTGCCAGCAGCGCCGACAGCTTCTATGGCTACACCTTC.

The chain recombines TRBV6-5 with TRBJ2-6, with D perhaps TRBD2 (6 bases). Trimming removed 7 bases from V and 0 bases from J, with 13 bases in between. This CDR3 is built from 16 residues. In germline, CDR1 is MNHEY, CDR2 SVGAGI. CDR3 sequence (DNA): TGTGCCAGCACTAAAGGACTATTCTCTGGGGCCAACGTCCTGACTTTC. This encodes CASTKGLFSGANVLTF.

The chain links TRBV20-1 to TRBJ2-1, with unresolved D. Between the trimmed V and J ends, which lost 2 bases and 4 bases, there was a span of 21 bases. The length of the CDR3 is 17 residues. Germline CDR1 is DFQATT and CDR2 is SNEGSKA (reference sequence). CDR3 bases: TGCAGTGCTAGACGTCCTCCCCGTGGGCCTACATACAATGAGCAGTTCTTC. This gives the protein CSARRPPRGPTYNEQFF.

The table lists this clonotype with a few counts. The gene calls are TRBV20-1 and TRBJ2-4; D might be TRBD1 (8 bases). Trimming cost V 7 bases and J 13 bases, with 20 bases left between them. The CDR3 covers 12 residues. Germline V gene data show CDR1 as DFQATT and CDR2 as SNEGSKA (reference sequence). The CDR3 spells CSVPRTGREQYF. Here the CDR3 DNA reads TGCAGTGTCCCCCGGACAGGGAGGGAGCAGTACTTC.

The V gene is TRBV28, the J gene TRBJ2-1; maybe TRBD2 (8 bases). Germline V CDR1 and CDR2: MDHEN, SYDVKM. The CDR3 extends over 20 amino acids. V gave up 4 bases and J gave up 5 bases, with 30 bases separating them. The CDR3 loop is CASSSLGTSLNRGGDNEQFF. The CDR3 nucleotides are TGTGCCAGCAGTTCCCTAGGGACTAGTTTGAACAGAGGGGGCGACAATGAGCAGTTCTTC.

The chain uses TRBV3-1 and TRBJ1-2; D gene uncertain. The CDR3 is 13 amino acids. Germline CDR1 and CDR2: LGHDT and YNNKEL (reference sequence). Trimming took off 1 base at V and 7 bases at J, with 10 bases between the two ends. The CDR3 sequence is CASSQVGSLGYTF. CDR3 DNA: TGTGCCAGCAGCCAAGTTGGGAGTCTTGGCTACACCTTC.

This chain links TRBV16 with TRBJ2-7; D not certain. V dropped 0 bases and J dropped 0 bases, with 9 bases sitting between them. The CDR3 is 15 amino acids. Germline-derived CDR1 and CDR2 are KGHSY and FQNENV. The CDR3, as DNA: TGTGCCAGCAGCCAATCGAGTGGTACCTCCTACGAGCAGTACTTC. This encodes CASSQSSGTSYEQYF.

Here the CDR3 reads CASSEGRVSSYNEQFF. CDR3 bases: TGTGCCAGCAGTGAAGGCCGGGTGAGCTCCTACAATGAGCAGTTCTTC. The chain is built from TRBV2 and TRBJ2-1, with D uncertain. This CDR3 contains 16 residues. The germline CDR1 and CDR2 sequences are SNHLY and FYNNEI. Trimming shortened V by 1 base and J by 0 bases, and 10 bases separated the two germline ends.

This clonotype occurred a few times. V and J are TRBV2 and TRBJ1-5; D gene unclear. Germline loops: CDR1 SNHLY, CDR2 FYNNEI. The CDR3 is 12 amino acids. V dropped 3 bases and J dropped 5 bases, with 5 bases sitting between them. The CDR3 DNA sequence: TGTGCCAGCAGTGATAGAGATCAGCCCCAGCATTTT. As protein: CASSDRDQPQHF.